This TCR beta chain came from a study of memory CD4+ T cells and cytomegalovirus serostatus. Study background: Of the healthy Belgian adults, 9 were CMV seropositive and 20 to 25 seronegative. Study-level findings and limits: Each of approximately 69 CMV-associated TCRbeta sequences occurred in one to five individuals.

Authors' methods: Out-of-frame sequences were removed, leaving a few million distinct TCRbeta sequences. The protocol was immunoSEQ multiplex PCR, while the TCRdb copy is restricted to in-frame clones and leaves out a portion. V and J calls and clone size are copied from that table; D and trimming were computed from the DNA. Among 60,000 or so clones, 82% were seen once, and the ten largest hold approximately 0.5%. Regarding this clone: Its antigen is not identified.

Single viable CD3+CD4+CD8-CD45RO+ cells were sorted as the memory CD4+ T cells. The trim removed 5 bases at V and 3 bases at J, leaving 15 bases unmatched. The CDR3 totals 17 residues. Germline-derived CDR1 and CDR2 are LNHDA and SQIVND (reference sequence). The clonotype originates from an adult in good health and CMV-seronegative. Some clones in this sample may be carry-over from other donors' samples. The chain has TRBV19 and TRBJ1-1; 7 positions agree with TRBD1. The sample taken for sequencing was memory CD4+ T cells from blood. CDR3 in DNA: TGTGCCAGTAGTCCCCACCCGTTTCGACAGGGCTACACTGAAGCTTTCTTT. It specifies CASSPHPFRQGYTEAFF.